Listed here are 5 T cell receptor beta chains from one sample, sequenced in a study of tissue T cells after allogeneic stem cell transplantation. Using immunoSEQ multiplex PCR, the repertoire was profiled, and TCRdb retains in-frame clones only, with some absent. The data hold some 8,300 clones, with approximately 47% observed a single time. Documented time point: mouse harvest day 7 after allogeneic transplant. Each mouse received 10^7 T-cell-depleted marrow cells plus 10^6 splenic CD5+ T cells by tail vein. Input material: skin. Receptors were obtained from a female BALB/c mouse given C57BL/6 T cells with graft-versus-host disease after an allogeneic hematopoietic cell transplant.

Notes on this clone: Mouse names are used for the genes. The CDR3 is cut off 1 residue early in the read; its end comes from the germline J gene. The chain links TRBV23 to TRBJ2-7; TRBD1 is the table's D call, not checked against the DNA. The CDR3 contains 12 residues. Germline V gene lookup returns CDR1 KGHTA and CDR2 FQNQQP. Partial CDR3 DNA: TGCTCCAGCAGTCAAGACATCTATGAACAGTAC. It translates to CSSSQDIYEQY. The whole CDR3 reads CSSSQDIYEQYF.

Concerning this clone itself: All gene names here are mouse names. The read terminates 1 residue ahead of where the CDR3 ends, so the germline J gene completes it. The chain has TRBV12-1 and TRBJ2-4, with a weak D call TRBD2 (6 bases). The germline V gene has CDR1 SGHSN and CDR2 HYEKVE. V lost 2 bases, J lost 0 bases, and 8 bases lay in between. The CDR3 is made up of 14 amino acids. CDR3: CASSRTASQNTLYF. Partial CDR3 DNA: TGTGCCAGCTCTCGGACTGCTAGTCAAAACACCTTGTAC. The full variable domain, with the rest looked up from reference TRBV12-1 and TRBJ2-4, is DSGVVQSPRHIIKEKGGRSVLTCIPISGHSNVVWYQQTLGKELKFLIQHYEKVERDKGFLPSRFSVQQFDDYHSEMNMSALELEDSAMYFCASSRTASQNTLYFGAGTRLSVL.

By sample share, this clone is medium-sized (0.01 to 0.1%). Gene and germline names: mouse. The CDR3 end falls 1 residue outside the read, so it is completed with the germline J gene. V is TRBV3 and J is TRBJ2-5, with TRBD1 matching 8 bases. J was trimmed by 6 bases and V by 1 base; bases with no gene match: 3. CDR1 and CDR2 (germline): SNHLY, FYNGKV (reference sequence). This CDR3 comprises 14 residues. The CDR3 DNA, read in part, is TGTGCCAGCAGCTTAGACCGGGACAGGGACACCCAGTAC. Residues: CASSLDRDRDTQY. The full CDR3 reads CASSLDRDRDTQYF.

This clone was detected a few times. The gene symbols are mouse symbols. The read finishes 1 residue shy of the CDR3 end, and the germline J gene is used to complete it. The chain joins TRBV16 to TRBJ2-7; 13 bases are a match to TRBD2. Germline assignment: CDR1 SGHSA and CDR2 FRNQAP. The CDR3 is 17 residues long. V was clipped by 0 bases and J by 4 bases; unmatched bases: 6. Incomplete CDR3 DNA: TGTGCAAGCAGCTTAGATTGGGGGACTGGGGGGGGATATGAACAGTAC. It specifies CASSLDWGTGGGYEQY. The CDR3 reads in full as CASSLDWGTGGGYEQYF.

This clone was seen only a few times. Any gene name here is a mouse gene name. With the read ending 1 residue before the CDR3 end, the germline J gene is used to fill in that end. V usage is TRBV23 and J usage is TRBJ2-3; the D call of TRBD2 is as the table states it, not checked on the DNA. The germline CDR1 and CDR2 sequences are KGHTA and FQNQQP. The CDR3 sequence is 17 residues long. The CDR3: CSSSQSYWGSSAETLYF. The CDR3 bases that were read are TGCTCCAGCAGTCAATCGTACTGGGGGAGTAGTGCAGAAACGCTGTAT.